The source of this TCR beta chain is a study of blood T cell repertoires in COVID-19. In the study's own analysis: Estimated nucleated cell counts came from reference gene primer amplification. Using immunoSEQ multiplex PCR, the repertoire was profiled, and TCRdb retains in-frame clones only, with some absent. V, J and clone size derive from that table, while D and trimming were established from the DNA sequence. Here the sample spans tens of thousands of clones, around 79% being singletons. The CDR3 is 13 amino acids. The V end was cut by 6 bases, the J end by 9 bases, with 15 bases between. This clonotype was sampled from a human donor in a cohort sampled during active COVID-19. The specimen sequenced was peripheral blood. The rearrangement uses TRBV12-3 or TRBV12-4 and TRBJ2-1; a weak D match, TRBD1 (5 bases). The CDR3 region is CASSPSGLGEQFF. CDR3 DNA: TGTGCCAGCAGCCCTTCAGGGTTAGGTGAGCAGTTCTTC.